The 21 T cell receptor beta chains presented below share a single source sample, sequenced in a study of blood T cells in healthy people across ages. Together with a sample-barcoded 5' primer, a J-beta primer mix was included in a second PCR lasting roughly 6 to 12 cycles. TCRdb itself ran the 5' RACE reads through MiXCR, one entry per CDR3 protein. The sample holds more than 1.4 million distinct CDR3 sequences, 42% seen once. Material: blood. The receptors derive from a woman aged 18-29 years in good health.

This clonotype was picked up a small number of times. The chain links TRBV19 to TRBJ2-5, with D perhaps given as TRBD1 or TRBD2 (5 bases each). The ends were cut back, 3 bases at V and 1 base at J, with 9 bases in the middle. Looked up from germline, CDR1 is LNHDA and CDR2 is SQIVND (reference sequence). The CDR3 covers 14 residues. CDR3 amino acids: CASSMGPLQETQYF. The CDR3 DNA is TGTGCCAGTAGTATGGGACCCCTCCAAGAGACCCAGTACTTC.

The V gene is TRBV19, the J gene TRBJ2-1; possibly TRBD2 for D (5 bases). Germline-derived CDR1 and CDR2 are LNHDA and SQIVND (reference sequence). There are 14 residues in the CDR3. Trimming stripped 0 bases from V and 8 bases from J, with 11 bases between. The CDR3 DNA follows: TGTGCCAGTAGTATAGACGGGGAAGCGGATGAGCAGTTCTTC. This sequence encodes CASSIDGEADEQFF.

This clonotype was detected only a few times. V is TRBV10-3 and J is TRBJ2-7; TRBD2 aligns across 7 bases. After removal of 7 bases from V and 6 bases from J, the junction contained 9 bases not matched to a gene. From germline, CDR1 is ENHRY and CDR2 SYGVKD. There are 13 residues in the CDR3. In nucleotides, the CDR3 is TGTGCCATCAAAGGGGACCAGCGGGGCGAGCAGTACTTC. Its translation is CAIKGDQRGEQYF.

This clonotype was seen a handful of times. Here the CDR3 reads CASSLTGGGGYEQYF. The CDR3 DNA reads as TGTGCCAGCAGCCTGACAGGGGGTGGGGGCTACGAGCAGTACTTC. The rearrangement uses TRBV27 and TRBJ2-7; 9 bases are a match to TRBD1. There are 15 residues in the CDR3. V dropped 6 bases and J dropped 3; count of bases not matched to a gene: 9. CDR1 MNHEY and CDR2 SMNVEV come from the germline V gene (reference sequence).

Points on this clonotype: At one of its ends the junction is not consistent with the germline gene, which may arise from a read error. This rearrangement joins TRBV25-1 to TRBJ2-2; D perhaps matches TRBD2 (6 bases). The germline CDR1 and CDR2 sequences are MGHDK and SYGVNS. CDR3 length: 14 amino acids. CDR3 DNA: TGTGCCAGCACAGGGCCTTCGAACACCGGGGGGCTGTTTTTT. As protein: CASTGPSNTGGLFF.

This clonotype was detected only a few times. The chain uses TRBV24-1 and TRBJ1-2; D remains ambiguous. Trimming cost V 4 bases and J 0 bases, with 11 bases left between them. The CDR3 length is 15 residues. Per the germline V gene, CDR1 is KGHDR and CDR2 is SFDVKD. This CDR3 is CATSDRTGANYGYTF. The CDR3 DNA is TGTGCCACCAGTGACCGGACGGGAGCTAACTATGGCTACACCTTC.

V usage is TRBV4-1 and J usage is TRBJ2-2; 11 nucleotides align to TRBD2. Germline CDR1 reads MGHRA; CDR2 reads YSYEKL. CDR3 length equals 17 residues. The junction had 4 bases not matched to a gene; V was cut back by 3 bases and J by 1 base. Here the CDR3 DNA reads TGCGCCAGCAGCCACAGTAGCGGGGGGGTGAACACCGGGGAGCTGTTTTTT. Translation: CASSHSSGGVNTGELFF.

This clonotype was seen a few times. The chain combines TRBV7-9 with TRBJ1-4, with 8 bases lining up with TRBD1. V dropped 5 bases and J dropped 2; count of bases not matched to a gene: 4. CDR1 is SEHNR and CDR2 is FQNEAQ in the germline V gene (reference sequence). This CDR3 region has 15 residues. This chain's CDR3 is CASSPGDRTNEKLFF. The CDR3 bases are TGTGCCAGCAGCCCCGGGGACAGGACTAATGAAAAACTGTTTTTT.

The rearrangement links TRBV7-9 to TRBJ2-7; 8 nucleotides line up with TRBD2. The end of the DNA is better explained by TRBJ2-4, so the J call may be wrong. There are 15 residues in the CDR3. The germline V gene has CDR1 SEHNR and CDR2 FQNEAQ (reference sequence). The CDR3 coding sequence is TGTGCCAGCAGCTTAGGGGGAGCGGGAGTGAACATTCAGTACTTC. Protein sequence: CASSLGGAGVNIQYF.

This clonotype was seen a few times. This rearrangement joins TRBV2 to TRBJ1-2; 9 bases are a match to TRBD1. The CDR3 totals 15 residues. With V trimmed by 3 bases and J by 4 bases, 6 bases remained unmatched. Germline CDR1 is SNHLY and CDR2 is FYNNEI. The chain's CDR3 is CASSELTGGGYGYTF. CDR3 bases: TGTGCCAGCAGTGAGCTGACAGGGGGTGGCTATGGCTACACCTTC.

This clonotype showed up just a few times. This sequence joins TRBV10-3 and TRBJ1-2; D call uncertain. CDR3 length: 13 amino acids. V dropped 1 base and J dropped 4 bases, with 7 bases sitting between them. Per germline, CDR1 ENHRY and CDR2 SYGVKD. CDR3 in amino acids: CAISEYGSYGYTF. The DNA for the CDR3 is TGTGCCATCAGTGAGTACGGGAGCTATGGCTACACCTTC.

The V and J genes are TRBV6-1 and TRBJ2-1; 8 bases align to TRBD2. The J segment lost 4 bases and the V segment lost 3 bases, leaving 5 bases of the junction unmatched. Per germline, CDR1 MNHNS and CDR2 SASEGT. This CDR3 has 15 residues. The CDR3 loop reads CASSDPGLGYNEQFF. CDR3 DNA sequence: TGTGCCAGCAGTGATCCGGGACTAGGATACAATGAGCAGTTCTTC.

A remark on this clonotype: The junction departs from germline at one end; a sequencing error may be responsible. Here the CDR3 DNA reads TGTGCCGGCAGCCGCGGGACAAGTAATGAAAAACTGTTTTTT. This encodes CAGSRGTSNEKLFF. The chain links TRBV7-9 to TRBJ1-4; a weak D match, TRBD1 (6 bases). The CDR3 is 14 amino acids. Germline CDR1 and CDR2: SEHNR and FQNEAQ (reference sequence).

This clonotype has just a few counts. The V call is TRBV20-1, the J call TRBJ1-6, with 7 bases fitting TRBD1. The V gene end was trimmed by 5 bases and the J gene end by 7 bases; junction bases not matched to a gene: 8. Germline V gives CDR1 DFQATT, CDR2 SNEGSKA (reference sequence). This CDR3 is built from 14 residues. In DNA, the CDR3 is TGCAGTGCTCCCCAAGGGACAGTGAATTCACCCCTCCACTTT. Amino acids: CSAPQGTVNSPLHF.

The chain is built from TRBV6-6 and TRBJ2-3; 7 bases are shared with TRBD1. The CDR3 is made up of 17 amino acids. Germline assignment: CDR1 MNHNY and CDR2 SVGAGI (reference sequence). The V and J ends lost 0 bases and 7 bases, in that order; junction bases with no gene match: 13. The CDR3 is CASSYSSGQGVGNTQYF. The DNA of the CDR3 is TGTGCCAGCAGTTACTCGAGCGGCCAGGGGGTTGGGAATACGCAGTATTTT.

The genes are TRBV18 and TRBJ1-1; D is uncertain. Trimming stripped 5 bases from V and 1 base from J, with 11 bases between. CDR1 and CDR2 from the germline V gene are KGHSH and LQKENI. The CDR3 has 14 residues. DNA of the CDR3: TGTGCCAGCTCAACTACTCTGGGGAACACTGAAGCTTTCTTT. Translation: CASSTTLGNTEAFF.

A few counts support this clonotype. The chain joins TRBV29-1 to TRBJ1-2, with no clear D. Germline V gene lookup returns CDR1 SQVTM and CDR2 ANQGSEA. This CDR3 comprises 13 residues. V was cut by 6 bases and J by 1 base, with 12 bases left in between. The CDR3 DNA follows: TGCAGCGTCAGAGACGGGATTAACTATGGCTACACCTTC. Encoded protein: CSVRDGINYGYTF. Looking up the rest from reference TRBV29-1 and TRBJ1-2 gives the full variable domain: SAVISQKPSRDICQRGTSLTIQCQVDSQVTMMFWYRQQPGQSLTLIATANQGSEATYESGFVIDKFPISRPNLTFSTLTVSNMSPEDSSIYLCSVRDGINYGYTFGSGTRLTVV.

The CDR3 sequence: CASSPNLGANEKLFF. The DNA of the CDR3 is TGTGCCAGCAGTCCTAACCTGGGGGCTAATGAAAAACTGTTTTTT. This chain uses TRBV12-3 or TRBV12-4 with TRBJ1-4; perhaps TRBD1 as D (5 bases). Trimming removed 5 bases at V and 3 bases at J, with 13 bases between. The CDR3 extends over 15 amino acids.

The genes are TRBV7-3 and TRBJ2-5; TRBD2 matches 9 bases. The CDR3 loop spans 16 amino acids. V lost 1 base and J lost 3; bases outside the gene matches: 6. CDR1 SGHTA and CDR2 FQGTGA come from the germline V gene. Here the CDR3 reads CASSLMGLAGEETQYF. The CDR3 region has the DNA TGTGCCAGCAGCTTAATGGGGTTAGCGGGGGAAGAGACCCAGTACTTC.

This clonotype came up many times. The CDR3 spells CASYRGYEQYF. The CDR3 region has the DNA TGTGCCAGCTACCGGGGTTACGAGCAGTACTTC. This sequence joins TRBV6-1 and TRBJ2-7; a weak D match, TRBD2 (5 bases). Trimming removed 8 bases from V and 4 bases from J, with 9 bases in between. The CDR3 runs to 11 residues. The germline gives CDR1 MNHNS, CDR2 SASEGT.

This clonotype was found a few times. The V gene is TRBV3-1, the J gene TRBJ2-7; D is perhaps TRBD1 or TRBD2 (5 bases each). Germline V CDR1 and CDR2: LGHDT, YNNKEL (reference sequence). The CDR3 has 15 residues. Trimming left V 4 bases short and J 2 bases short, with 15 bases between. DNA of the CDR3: TGTGCCAGCAGCCGGATCCCCGGGACCGCCTACGAGCAGTACTTC. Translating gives CASSRIPGTAYEQYF.